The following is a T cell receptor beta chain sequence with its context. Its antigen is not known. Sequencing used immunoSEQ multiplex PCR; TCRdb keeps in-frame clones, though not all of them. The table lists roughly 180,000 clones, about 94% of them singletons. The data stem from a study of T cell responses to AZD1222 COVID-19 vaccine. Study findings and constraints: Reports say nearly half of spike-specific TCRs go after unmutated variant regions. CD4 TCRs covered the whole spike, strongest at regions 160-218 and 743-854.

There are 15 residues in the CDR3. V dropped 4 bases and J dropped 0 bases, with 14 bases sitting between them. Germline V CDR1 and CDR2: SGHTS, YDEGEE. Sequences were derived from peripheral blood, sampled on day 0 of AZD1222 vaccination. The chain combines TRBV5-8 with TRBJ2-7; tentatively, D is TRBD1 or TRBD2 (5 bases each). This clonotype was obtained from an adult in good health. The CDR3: CASSTRDDSSYEQYF. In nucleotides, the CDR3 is TGTGCCAGCAGCACCAGGGACGATAGCTCCTACGAGCAGTACTTC.